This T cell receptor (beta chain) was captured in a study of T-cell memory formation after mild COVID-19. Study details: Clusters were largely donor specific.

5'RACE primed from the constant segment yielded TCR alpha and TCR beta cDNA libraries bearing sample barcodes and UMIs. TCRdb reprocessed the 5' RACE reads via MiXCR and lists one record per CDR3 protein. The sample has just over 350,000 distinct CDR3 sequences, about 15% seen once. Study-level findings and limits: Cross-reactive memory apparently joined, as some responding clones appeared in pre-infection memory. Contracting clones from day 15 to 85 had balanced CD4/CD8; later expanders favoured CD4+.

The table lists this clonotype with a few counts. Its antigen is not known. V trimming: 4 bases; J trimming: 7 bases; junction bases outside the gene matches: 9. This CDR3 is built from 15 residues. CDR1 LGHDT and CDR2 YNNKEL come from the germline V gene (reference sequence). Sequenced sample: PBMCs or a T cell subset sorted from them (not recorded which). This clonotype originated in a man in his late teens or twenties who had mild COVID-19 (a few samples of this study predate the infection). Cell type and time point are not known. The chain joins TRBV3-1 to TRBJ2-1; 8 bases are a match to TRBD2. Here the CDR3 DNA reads TGTGCCAGCAGCCCTTTCGGGGGGGGCCGGAATGAGCAGTTCTTC. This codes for CASSPFGGGRNEQFF.